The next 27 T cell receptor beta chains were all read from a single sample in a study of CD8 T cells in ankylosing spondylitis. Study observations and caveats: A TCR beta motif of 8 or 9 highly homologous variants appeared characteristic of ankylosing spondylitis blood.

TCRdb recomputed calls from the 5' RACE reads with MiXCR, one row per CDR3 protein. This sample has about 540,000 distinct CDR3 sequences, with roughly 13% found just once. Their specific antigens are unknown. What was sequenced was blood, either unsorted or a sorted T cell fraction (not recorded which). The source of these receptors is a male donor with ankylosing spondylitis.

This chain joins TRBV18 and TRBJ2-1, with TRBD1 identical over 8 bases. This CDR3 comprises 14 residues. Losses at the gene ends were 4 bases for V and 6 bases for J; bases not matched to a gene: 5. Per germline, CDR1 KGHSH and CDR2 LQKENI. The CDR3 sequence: CASSHAGGLNEQFF. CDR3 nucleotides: TGTGCCAGCTCACACGCAGGGGGCCTCAATGAGCAGTTCTTC.

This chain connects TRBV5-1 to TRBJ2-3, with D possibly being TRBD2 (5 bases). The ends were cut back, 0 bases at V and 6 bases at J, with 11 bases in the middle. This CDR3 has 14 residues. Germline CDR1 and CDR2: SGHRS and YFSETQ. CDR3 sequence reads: CASSLGSGIDTQYF. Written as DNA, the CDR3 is TGCGCCAGCAGCTTGGGATCCGGGATTGATACGCAGTATTTT.

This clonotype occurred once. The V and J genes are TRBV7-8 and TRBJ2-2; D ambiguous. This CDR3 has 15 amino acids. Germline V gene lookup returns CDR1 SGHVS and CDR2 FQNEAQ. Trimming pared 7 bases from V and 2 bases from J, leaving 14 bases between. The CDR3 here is CASNPWQANTGELFF. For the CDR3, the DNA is TGTGCCAGCAACCCCTGGCAGGCCAACACCGGGGAGCTGTTTTTT.

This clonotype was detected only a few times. CDR3 amino acids: CSARDLGAGEQYV. CDR3 nucleotide sequence: TGCAGTGCTAGAGACCTCGGGGCAGGCGAGCAGTACGTC. The V call is TRBV20-1, the J call TRBJ2-7; either TRBD1 or TRBD2 may fit D (5 bases each). Trimming stripped 0 bases from V and 6 bases from J, with 12 bases between. Per the germline V gene, CDR1 is DFQATT and CDR2 is SNEGSKA (reference sequence). The CDR3 totals 13 residues.

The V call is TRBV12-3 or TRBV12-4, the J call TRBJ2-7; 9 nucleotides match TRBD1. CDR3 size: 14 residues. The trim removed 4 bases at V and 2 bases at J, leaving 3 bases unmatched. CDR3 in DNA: TGTGCCAGCAGTTCAGACAGGGGGGCCTACGAGCAGTACTTC. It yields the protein CASSSDRGAYEQYF.

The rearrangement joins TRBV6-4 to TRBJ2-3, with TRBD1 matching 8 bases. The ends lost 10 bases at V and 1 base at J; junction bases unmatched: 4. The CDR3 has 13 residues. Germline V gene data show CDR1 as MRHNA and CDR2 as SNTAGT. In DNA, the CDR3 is TGTGCCACTTCGGGACAGGGCACAGATACGCAGTATTTT. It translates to CATSGQGTDTQYF.

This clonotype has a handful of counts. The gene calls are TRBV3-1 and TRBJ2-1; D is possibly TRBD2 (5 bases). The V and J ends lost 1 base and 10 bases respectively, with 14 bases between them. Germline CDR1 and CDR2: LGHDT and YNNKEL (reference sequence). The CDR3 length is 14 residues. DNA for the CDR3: TGTGCCAGCAGCCAAGGAGGGAGCCGGGGAGAGCAGTTCTTC. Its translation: CASSQGGSRGEQFF.

CDR3 in amino acids: CATSRDTYEQYF. CDR3 DNA: TGTGCCACCAGCAGAGATACCTACGAGCAGTACTTC. The J gene is TRBJ2-7, the V gene TRBV15; D call uncertain. CDR1 LNHNV and CDR2 YYDKDF come from the germline V gene (reference sequence). The V and J ends lost 0 bases and 2 bases respectively, with 2 bases between them. This CDR3 spans 12 amino acids.

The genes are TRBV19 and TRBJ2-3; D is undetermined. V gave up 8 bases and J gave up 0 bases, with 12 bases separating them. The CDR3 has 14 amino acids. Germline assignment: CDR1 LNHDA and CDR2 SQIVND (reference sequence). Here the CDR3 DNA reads TGTGCCAGTTCTTATCAATCTAGCACAGATACGCAGTATTTT. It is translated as CASSYQSSTDTQYF.

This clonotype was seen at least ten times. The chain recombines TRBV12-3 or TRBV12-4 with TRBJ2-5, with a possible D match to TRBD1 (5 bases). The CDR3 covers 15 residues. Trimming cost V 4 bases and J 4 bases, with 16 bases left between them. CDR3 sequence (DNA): TGTGCCAGCAGTTCCTCGGACACCCCCCGAGAGACCCAGTACTTC. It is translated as CASSSSDTPRETQYF.

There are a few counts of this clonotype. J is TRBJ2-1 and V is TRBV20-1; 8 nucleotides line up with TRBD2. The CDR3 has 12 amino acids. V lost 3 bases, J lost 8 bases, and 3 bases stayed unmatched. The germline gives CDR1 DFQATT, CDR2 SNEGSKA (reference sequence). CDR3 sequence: CSASGRVYEQFF. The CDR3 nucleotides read TGCAGTGCTAGCGGGAGGGTCTATGAGCAGTTCTTC.

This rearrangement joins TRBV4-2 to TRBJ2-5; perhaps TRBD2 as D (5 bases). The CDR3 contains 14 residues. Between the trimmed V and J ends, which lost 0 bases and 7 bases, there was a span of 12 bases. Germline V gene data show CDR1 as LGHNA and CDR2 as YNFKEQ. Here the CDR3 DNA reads TGTGCCAGCAGCCAAGATGAGGGTTTGGGGACCCAGTACTTC. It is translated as CASSQDEGLGTQYF.

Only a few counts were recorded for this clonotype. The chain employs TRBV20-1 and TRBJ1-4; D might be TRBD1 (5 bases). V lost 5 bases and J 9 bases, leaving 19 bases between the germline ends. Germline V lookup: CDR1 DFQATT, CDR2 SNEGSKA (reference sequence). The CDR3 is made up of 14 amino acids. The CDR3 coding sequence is TGCAGTGCTCCCTACACGAAAAAGGGACAAAAACTGTTTTTT. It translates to CSAPYTKKGQKLFF.

The CDR3, as DNA: TGTGCCAGCAGCGTCCCTCGGACAGGTCTGAACACTGAAGCTTTCTTT. Amino acid sequence: CASSVPRTGLNTEAFF. The chain combines TRBV7-9 with TRBJ1-1; 7 nucleotides align to TRBD1. V gave up 5 bases and J gave up 0 bases; unmatched junction bases: 9. The CDR3 is 16 amino acids. Germline-derived CDR1 and CDR2 are SEHNR and FQNEAQ (reference sequence).

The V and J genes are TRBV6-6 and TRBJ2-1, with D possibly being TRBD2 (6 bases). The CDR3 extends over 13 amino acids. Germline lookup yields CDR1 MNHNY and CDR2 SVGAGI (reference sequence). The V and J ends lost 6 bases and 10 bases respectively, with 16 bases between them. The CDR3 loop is CASSPGTLPEQFF. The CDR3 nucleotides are TGTGCCAGCAGCCCCGGGACTCTACCCGAGCAGTTCTTC.

The CDR3: CASSFGAPNTGELFF. CDR3 in DNA: TGTGCCAGCAGCTTCGGCGCTCCGAACACCGGGGAGCTGTTTTTT. This chain connects TRBV7-8 to TRBJ2-2; D remains ambiguous. Trimming pared 3 bases from V and 0 bases from J, leaving 8 bases between. The CDR3 has 15 amino acids. CDR1 and CDR2 from the germline V gene are SGHVS and FQNEAQ. The entire variable domain, with the rest obtained from reference TRBV7-8 and TRBJ2-2, is as follows: GAGVSQSPRYKVAKRGQDVALRCDPISGHVSLFWYQQALGQGPEFLTYFQNEAQLDKSGLPSDRFFAERPEGSVSTLKIQRTQQEDSAVYLCASSFGAPNTGELFFGEGSRLTVL.

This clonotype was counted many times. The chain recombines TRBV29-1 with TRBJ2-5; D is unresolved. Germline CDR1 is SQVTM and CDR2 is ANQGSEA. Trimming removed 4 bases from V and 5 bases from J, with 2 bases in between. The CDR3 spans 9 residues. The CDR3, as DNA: TGCAGCGTTGGGGAGACCCAGTACTTC. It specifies CSVGETQYF.

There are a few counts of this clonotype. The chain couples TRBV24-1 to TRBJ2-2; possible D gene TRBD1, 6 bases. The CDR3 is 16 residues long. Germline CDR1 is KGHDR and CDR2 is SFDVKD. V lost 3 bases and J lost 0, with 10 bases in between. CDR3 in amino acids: CATSDPGHSNTGELFF. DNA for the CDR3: TGTGCCACCAGTGATCCGGGACACTCGAACACCGGGGAGCTGTTTTTT.

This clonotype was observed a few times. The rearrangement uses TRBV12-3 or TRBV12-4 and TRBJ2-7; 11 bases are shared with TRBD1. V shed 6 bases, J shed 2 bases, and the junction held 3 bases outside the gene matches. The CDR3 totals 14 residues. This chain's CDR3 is CASREDRGPYEQYF. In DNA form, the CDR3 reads TGTGCCAGCAGGGAGGACAGGGGGCCCTACGAGCAGTACTTC.

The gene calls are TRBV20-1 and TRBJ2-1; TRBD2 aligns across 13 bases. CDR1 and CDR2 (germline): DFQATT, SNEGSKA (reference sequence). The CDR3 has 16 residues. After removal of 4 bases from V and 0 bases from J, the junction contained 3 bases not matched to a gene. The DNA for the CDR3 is TGCAGTGCTACGGGACTAGCGGGACTCTCCTACAATGAGCAGTTCTTC. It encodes CSATGLAGLSYNEQFF.

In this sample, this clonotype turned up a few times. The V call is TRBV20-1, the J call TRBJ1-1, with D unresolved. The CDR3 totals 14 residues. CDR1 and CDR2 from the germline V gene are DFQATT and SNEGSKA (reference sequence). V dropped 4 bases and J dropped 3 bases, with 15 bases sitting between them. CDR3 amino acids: CSAIPTDYYTEAFF. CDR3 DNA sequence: TGCAGTGCTATTCCCACAGATTACTACACTGAAGCTTTCTTT.

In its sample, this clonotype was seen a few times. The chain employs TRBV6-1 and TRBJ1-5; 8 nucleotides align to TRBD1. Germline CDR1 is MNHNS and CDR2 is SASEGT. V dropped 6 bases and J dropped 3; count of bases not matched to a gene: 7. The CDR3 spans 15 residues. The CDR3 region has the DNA TGTGCCAGCAGCACAGACAGGGGCACCAATCAGCCCCAGCATTTT. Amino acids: CASSTDRGTNQPQHF.

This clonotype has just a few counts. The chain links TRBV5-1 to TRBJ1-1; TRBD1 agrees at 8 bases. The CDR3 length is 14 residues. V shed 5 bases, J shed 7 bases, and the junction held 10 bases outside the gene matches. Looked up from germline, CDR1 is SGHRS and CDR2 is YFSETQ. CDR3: CASSGQGGSFEAFF. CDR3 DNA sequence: TGCGCCAGCAGTGGACAGGGAGGGAGTTTTGAAGCTTTCTTT. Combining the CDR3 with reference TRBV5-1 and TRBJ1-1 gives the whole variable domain KAGVTQTPRYLIKTRGQQVTLSCSPISGHRSVSWYQQTPGQGLQFLFEYFSETQRNKGNFPGRFSGRQFSNSRSEMNVSTLELGDSALYLCASSGQGGSFEAFFGQGTRLTVV.

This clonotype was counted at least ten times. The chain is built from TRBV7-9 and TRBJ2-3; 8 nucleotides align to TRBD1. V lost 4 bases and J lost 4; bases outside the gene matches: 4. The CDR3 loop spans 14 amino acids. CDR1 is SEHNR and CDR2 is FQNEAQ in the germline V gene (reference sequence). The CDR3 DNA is TGTGCCAGCAGCTCTCAGACAGGGGCAGATACGCAGTATTTT. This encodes CASSSQTGADTQYF. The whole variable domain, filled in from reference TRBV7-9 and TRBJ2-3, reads DTGVSQNPRHKITKRGQNVTFRCDPISEHNRLYWYRQTLGQGPEFLTYFQNEAQLEKSRLLSDRFSAERPKGSFSTLEIQRTEQGDSAMYLCASSSQTGADTQYFGPGTRLTVL.

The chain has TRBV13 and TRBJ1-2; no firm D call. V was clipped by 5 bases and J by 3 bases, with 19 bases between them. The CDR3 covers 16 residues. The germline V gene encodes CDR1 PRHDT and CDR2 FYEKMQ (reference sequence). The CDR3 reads CASSPMTSVLDYGYTF. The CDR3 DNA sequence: TGTGCCAGCAGCCCGATGACAAGCGTTCTTGACTATGGCTACACCTTC.

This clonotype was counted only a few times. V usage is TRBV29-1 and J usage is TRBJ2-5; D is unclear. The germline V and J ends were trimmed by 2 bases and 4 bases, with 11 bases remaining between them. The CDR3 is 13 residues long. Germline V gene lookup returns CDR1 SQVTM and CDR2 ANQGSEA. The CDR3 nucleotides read TGCAGCGTTGAAAAGGTGTGGGGAGAGACCCAGTACTTC. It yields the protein CSVEKVWGETQYF.

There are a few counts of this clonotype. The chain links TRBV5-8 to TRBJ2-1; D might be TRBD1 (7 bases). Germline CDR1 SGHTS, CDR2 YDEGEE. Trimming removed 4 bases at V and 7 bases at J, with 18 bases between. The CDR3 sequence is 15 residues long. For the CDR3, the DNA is TGTGCCAGCAGCGCGGGACAGTACATGAAAAATGAGCAGTTCTTC. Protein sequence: CASSAGQYMKNEQFF. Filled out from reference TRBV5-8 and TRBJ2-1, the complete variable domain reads EAGVTQSPTHLIKTRGQQATLRCSPISGHTSVYWYQQALGLGLQFLLWYDEGEERNRGNFPPRFSGRQFPNYSSELNVNALELEDSALYLCASSAGQYMKNEQFFGPGTRLTVL.